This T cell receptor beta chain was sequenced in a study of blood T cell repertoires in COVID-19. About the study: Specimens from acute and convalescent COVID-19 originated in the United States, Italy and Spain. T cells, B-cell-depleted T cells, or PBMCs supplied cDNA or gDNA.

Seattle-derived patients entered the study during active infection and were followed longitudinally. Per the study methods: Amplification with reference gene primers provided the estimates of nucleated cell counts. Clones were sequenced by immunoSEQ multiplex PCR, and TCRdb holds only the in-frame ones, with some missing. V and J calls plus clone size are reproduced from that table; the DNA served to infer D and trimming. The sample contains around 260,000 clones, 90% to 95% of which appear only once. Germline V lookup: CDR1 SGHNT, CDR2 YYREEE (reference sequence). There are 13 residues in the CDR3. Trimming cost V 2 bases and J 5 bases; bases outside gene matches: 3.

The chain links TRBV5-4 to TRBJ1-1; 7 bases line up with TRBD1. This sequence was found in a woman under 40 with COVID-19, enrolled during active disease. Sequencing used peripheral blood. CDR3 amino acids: CASSFQGGTEAFF. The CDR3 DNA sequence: TGTGCCAGCAGCTTTCAGGGGGGAACTGAAGCTTTCTTT. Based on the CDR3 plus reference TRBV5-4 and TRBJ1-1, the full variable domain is ETGVTQSPTHLIKTRGQQVTLRCSSQSGHNTVSWYQQALGQGPQFIFQYYREEENGRGNFPPRFSGLQFPNYSSELNVNALELDDSALYLCASSFQGGTEAFFGQGTRLTVV.